This TCR beta chain comes out of a study of CD8 T cells in Susac syndrome. The V end was cut by 2 bases, the J end by 2 bases, with 7 bases between. The germline V gene has CDR1 KGHSH and CDR2 LQKENI. This CDR3 contains 14 residues. Random hexamers served to reverse transcribe roughly 0.45 to 1 ug RNA. Amplification of TCR beta CDR3 across 54 Vbeta and 13 Jbeta was performed with immunoSEQ multiplex PCR. TCRdb redid the calling of the immunoSEQ multiplex PCR reads with MiXCR, one entry per CDR3 protein. This sample has roughly 200,000 distinct CDR3 sequences, with about 94% found just once. The sequencing input was CD4+ T cells from PBMCs. J is TRBJ1-5 and V is TRBV18; D remains ambiguous. The receptor was isolated from a human donor with multiple sclerosis. The CDR3 here is CASSPNIGNQPQHF. The CDR3 nucleotides are TGTGCCAGCTCACCAAACATCGGCAATCAGCCCCAGCATTTT.